This T cell receptor beta chain was observed in a study of regulatory T cells in long-lasting Graves disease (dated by TCRdb to the early 2020s). With regard to the full study: Persistent Graves' disease meant more than 5 years of antithyroid drug treatment with TSH receptor autoantibodies that stayed positive. A total of 33 samples underwent TCR sequencing, from about 13 patients with persistent Graves' disease and approximately 20 patients with newly diagnosed Graves' disease. On average, persistent Graves' disease patients in the clinical cohort had been on antithyroid drugs for approximately ten years. The study took place in China and was registered as a clinical trial. Patients with persistent Graves' disease were compared with patients with newly diagnosed Graves' disease using TCR sequencing and RNA sequencing of peripheral blood. The research as a whole found: Persistent patients shared more public clonotypes among themselves (fewer than 3,000) than newly diagnosed patients did (about 900). Persistent disease showed preferential use of TRBV28, TRBJ1-2 and TRBJ2-5, whereas newly diagnosed disease favored TRBV20-1 and TRBJ2-1. Compared with newly diagnosed patients, patients with persistent Graves' disease had lower TCR Shannon entropy and fewer highly expanded clones, which suggests clonal expansion. Sequencing and analysis were limited to the TCR beta chain. As a limitation, the authors acknowledged that the small sample size may reduce accuracy. Because the primary lesion, thyroid tissue, could not be accessed, the study looked at peripheral blood alone.

This specimen's time point label, per the study, means: persistent/refractory GD, antithyroid drugs over 5 years with positive TRAb. For both TCR sequencing and RNA sequencing, RNA was extracted from PBMCs using TRIzol. The diagnosis of Graves' disease was made according to American Thyroid Association guidelines. Patients were recruited from an endocrinology department in Xi'an, China. Each patient gave approximately 8.8 milliliters of peripheral blood, collected in an EDTA anticoagulant tube. Ficoll Paque Plus density gradient separation was used to isolate PBMCs, and no additional T cell sorting was done. An Agilent 2100 Bioanalyzer and agarose gel were used to check RNA quality, and a NanoDrop 2000 was used to measure RNA concentration. Taken from cysteine to phenylalanine, the CDR3 has 13 residues. Only the CDR3 DNA is retained, 39 bases long and in frame from the first base. From the germline V gene, CDR1 is SQVTM and CDR2 is ANQGSEA. Trimming removed 4 bases from V and 2 bases from J, leaving 9 bases between the germline ends.

This clonotype showed up just a few times. This receptor's antigen is unknown. Per-nucleotide qualities are absent, and no much larger clonotype sits a single base away. Libraries were made using multiplex PCR. Sequenced on an Illumina HiSeq 4000. CDR3 regions were amplified by Arm-PCR with iRepertoire HTBI primers to construct TCR beta libraries. Gel purification was performed on PCR products prior to sequencing. The original methods were these. A total of fewer than 65 TRBV and approximately 13 TRBJ segments were identified across samples and were used for gene usage analysis of CDR3 amino acid clonotypes. Filtered high-quality paired reads were merged into contigs using COPE and FqMerger. Contigs were aligned with BLAST to IMGT TRBV, TRBD and TRBJ reference genes, and CDR3 was defined per IMGT. Any clonotype with a frequency above 0.1% was classified as a highly expanded clone. Shannon entropy was used to measure repertoire diversity, and the Gini coefficient was used to measure V-J evenness. A clonotype found in more than one individual was treated as public. The public reads were reanalyzed by TCRdb: fastp trimming at Q25, MiXCR alignment, in-frame beta chains only. Duplicate CDR3 protein sequences are folded into a single record with the most common DNA and genes. The V and J calls come from TCRdb's annotation, not from the publication. In this sample the table shows about 470,000 distinct CDR3 sequences, less than 25% of which occur a single time. The ten largest account for 7.8% of the sample.

This clonotype was sampled from a female donor with Graves disease. The specimen was peripheral blood mononuclear cells (PBMCs), collected when the disease was refractory, from a patient treated with antithyroid drugs. In this chain, TRBV29-1 is recombined with TRBJ1-3, with an unclear D gene assignment. CDR3 reads: CSVGPGTGNTIYF. The DNA is TGCAGCGTTGGCCCCGGGACTGGAAACACCATATATTTT.